This passage covers 30 T cell receptor beta chains from one sample sequenced in a study of PD-L1 blockade in urothelial cancer (dated 2017 in TCRdb). The intended sense of this specimen's time point label: pretreatment peripheral blood. Receptor amplification or capture employed the immunoSEQ multiplex PCR assay. TCRdb provides this immuneACCESS table in a form limited to in-frame rearrangements. Some clones are lacking; in checked studies, under half of them reflect an unresolved V gene, and why the rest are absent is not known. The sample data list around 33,000 clones, and roughly 82% of these were observed just once. Roughly 6.4% of the sample lies in the top ten. This specimen consisted of PBMCs, obtained around atezolizumab (anti-PD-L1) treatment. These receptors were collected from a man aged 55 to 70 with urothelial cancer.

This chain links TRBV4-1 with TRBJ2-5; 8 nucleotides match TRBD2. The germline V gene encodes CDR1 MGHRA and CDR2 YSYEKL. Trimming took 1 base from V and 5 from J; bases not matched to a gene: 12. This CDR3 spans 17 amino acids. CDR3 region: CASSQVVVAGRSETQYF. CDR3 sequence (DNA): TGCGCCAGCAGCCAAGTCGTCGTAGCGGGGAGATCGGAGACCCAGTACTTC.

The V and J genes are TRBV5-6 and TRBJ2-1, with 14 bases matching TRBD2. V shed 3 bases, J shed 8 bases, and the junction held 7 bases outside the gene matches. CDR3 length: 16 residues. CDR1 and CDR2 (germline): SGHDT, YYEEEE. The CDR3 reads CASSWGLAGVSDEQFF. Written as DNA, the CDR3 is TGTGCCAGCAGCTGGGGACTAGCGGGGGTGTCGGATGAGCAGTTCTTC.

This chain joins TRBV2 and TRBJ2-1; D is unresolved. The CDR3 has 13 residues. CDR1 and CDR2 from the germline V gene are SNHLY and FYNNEI. Trimming cost V 4 bases and J 4 bases, with 8 bases left between them. The DNA for the CDR3 is TGTGCCAGCAGTGTTCCCGGGTACAATGAGCAGTTCTTC. Amino acid sequence: CASSVPGYNEQFF.

This chain uses TRBV5-4 with TRBJ2-3, with 9 nucleotides matching TRBD2. The CDR3 sequence is 15 residues long. V lost 4 bases to trimming and J lost 3 bases; unmatched junction nucleotides: 6. CDR1 is SGHNT and CDR2 is YYREEE in the germline V gene (reference sequence). DNA for the CDR3: TGTGCCAGCAGCCCGGAGCGGGGGGCTACAGATACGCAGTATTTT. Residues: CASSPERGATDTQYF. Together with reference TRBV5-4 and TRBJ2-3, the CDR3 gives the full variable domain: ETGVTQSPTHLIKTRGQQVTLRCSSQSGHNTVSWYQQALGQGPQFIFQYYREEENGRGNFPPRFSGLQFPNYSSELNVNALELDDSALYLCASSPERGATDTQYFGPGTRLTVL.

The CDR3 loop reads CAWSSIDRSGGAQYF. DNA of the CDR3: TGTGCCTGGAGTTCCATCGACCGATCTGGCGGAGCCCAGTACTTC. The chain links TRBV30 to TRBJ2-5; unclear D gene. With 2 bases removed from V and 9 bases from J, the gap between germline ends came to 22 bases. CDR1 is GTSNPN, CDR2 SVGIG, per germline (reference sequence). This CDR3 is 15 amino acids long.

This sequence joins TRBV2 and TRBJ2-2, with a tentative D call TRBD2 (5 bases). From germline, CDR1 is SNHLY and CDR2 FYNNEI. This CDR3 region has 14 residues. Trimming pared 5 bases from V and 3 bases from J, leaving 10 bases between. The CDR3 protein is CASSLGLYTGELFF. CDR3 bases: TGTGCCAGCAGTCTCGGACTCTACACCGGGGAGCTGTTTTTT.

This chain uses TRBV27 with TRBJ2-1, with D maybe TRBD2 (6 bases). V was trimmed by 3 bases and J by 6 bases, leaving 12 bases between them. CDR3 length: 14 residues. Germline CDR1 reads MNHEY; CDR2 reads SMNVEV (reference sequence). As DNA, the CDR3 is TGTGCCAGCAGTTTGCGGGGAGCGCCCAATGAGCAGTTCTTC. Amino acids: CASSLRGAPNEQFF.

CDR3 bases: TGTGCCAGCAGCTCCGCCGGGTCTACTAACTATGGCTACACCTTC. It translates to CASSSAGSTNYGYTF. J is TRBJ1-2 and V is TRBV7-9; D call uncertain. Per germline, CDR1 SEHNR and CDR2 FQNEAQ (reference sequence). The CDR3 is 15 amino acids. Trimming removed 4 bases from V and 0 bases from J, with 12 bases in between.

CDR3 sequence (DNA): TGTGCCAGCAGTTTCTCCGGGGGAGTATCTAACTATGGCTACACCTTC. It specifies CASSFSGGVSNYGYTF. The chain joins TRBV27 to TRBJ1-2; a possible D gene is TRBD1 (5 bases). The CDR3 is 16 amino acids. Germline V gene lookup returns CDR1 MNHEY and CDR2 SMNVEV (reference sequence). With 3 bases removed from V and 0 bases from J, the gap between germline ends came to 14 bases.

The chain carries TRBV28 and TRBJ2-7; D remains ambiguous. Per the germline V gene, CDR1 is MDHEN and CDR2 is SYDVKM. Trimming took 2 bases from V and 2 from J, leaving 19 bases between them. The CDR3 is made up of 17 amino acids. The CDR3 spells CASSLPNPSAVPYEQYF. CDR3 coding DNA: TGTGCCAGCAGTTTACCTAACCCCTCGGCGGTACCCTACGAGCAGTACTTC.

The V call is TRBV15, the J call TRBJ2-6, with D hard to call. The CDR3 runs to 15 residues. Trimming took 5 bases from V and 2 from J, leaving 10 bases between them. The germline V gene encodes CDR1 LNHNV and CDR2 YYDKDF (reference sequence). This CDR3 is CATSARLAGANVLTF. The CDR3 coding sequence is TGTGCCACCAGCGCCCGGTTAGCTGGGGCCAACGTCCTGACTTTC. Filled out from reference TRBV15 and TRBJ2-6, the complete variable domain reads DAMVIQNPRYQVTQFGKPVTLSCSQTLNHNVMYWYQQKSSQAPKLLFHYYDKDFNNEADTPDNFQSRRPNTSFCFLDIRSPGLGDTAMYLCATSARLAGANVLTFGAGSRLTVL.

The rearrangement joins TRBV9 to TRBJ2-1; D may be TRBD1 (5 bases). Germline V gene sequence: CDR1 SGDLS, CDR2 YYNGEE. There are 15 residues in the CDR3. V was pared by 0 bases and J by 2 bases, with 9 bases between. CDR3 amino acids: CASSVVGATYNEQFF. CDR3 in DNA: TGTGCCAGCAGCGTAGTTGGGGCCACCTACAATGAGCAGTTCTTC.

This clone was detected once. The CDR3 DNA sequence: TGTGCCAGCAGTGAACTCGTTGGCGCCCGGGACGAGCAGTACTTC. Protein: CASSELVGARDEQYF. J is TRBJ2-7 and V is TRBV2, with D unclear. The germline V gene encodes CDR1 SNHLY and CDR2 FYNNEI. The V gene lost 2 bases and the J gene lost 5 bases, with 16 bases spanning the gap. The CDR3 loop spans 15 amino acids.

V gene TRBV4-1 combines with J gene TRBJ2-7, with D perhaps TRBD1 (5 bases). The germline CDR1 and CDR2 sequences are MGHRA and YSYEKL. The ends were cut back, 3 bases at V and 9 bases at J, with 15 bases in the middle. The CDR3 has 13 residues. DNA of the CDR3: TGCGCCAGCAGCCAGATGGGGCAGGGTATGCAGTACTTC. The encoded protein is CASSQMGQGMQYF.

This chain connects TRBV7-9 to TRBJ1-3, with D perhaps TRBD1 (5 bases). Germline V lookup: CDR1 SEHNR, CDR2 FQNEAQ (reference sequence). Trimming took off 1 base at V and 4 bases at J, with 11 bases between the two ends. The CDR3 runs 15 residues. As DNA, the CDR3 is TGTGCCAGCAGCTTAGGACAGACTAGCGGAAACACCATATATTTT. It is translated as CASSLGQTSGNTIYF.

This rearrangement joins TRBV4-1 to TRBJ2-6, with 7 positions matching TRBD1. Trimming cost V 3 bases and J 0 bases; bases outside gene matches: 11. This CDR3 region has 19 residues. Germline V gene sequence: CDR1 MGHRA, CDR2 YSYEKL. The CDR3 loop is CASSHTTGSEVSGANVLTF. For the CDR3, the DNA is TGCGCCAGCAGCCATACGACAGGGTCGGAAGTCTCTGGGGCCAACGTCCTGACTTTC.

This chain uses TRBV21-1 with TRBJ1-5; TRBD1 is the table's D call, not checked against the DNA. TRBV21-1 has pseudogene status. The CDR3 spans 15 residues. CDR3 DNA: TGTGCCAGCAGCCAAGGATCCTGGCGCAATCAGCCCCAGCATTTT. The encoded protein is CASSQGSWRNQPQHF.

The genes are TRBV5-1 and TRBJ1-1; D possibly corresponds to TRBD1 (6 bases). Germline CDR1 reads SGHRS; CDR2 reads YFSETQ. The CDR3 is made up of 15 amino acids. V was pared by 2 bases and J by 1 base, with 12 bases between. CDR3 protein: CASSFGRTANTEAFF. Here the CDR3 DNA reads TGCGCCAGCAGCTTTGGTCGGACAGCGAACACTGAAGCTTTCTTT.

The chain is built from TRBV7-9 and TRBJ2-5; D possibly corresponds to TRBD2 (6 bases). The CDR3 covers 14 residues. The V and J ends lost 4 bases and 5 bases respectively, with 14 bases between them. CDR1 and CDR2 (germline): SEHNR, FQNEAQ (reference sequence). The CDR3 is CASSSGPREETQYF. CDR3 bases: TGTGCCAGCAGCTCCGGTCCTCGGGAGGAGACCCAGTACTTC.

This CDR3 is CASTPGTPGLAGGLDNEQFF. The CDR3 DNA reads as TGTGCCAGCACCCCCGGTACACCGGGACTAGCGGGGGGGCTGGACAATGAGCAGTTCTTC. The chain combines TRBV9 with TRBJ2-1, with TRBD2 identical over 16 bases. The V and J ends lost 6 bases and 5 bases, in that order; junction bases with no gene match: 17. Germline V CDR1 and CDR2: SGDLS, YYNGEE. This CDR3 comprises 20 residues.

This chain links TRBV7-2 with TRBJ2-5; D gene unclear. The CDR3 spans 14 residues. Germline-derived CDR1 and CDR2 are SGHTA and FQGNSA. Trimming took off 2 bases at V and 1 base at J, with 8 bases between the two ends. CDR3 bases: TGTGCCAGCAGCTTAAGTGGCAGCCAAGAGACCCAGTACTTC. This sequence encodes CASSLSGSQETQYF.

The chain combines TRBV29-1 with TRBJ2-2; TRBD1 might be the D (7 bases). Germline CDR1 SQVTM, CDR2 ANQGSEA. V shed 4 bases and J shed 2 bases, with 11 bases lying between them. The CDR3 loop spans 14 amino acids. The CDR3 DNA is TGCAGCGTTGCCAGGGGGGCAAACACCGGGGAGCTGTTTTTT. It codes for CSVARGANTGELFF.

The CDR3 sequence is CAWSDRRLADTQYF. As DNA, the CDR3 is TGTGCCTGGAGTGACCGTCGGCTAGCAGATACGCAGTATTTT. The chain links TRBV30 to TRBJ2-3, with no clear D. Trimming took 1 base from V and 4 from J, leaving 12 bases between them. This CDR3 contains 14 residues. Germline CDR1 and CDR2: GTSNPN and SVGIG (reference sequence).

The chain's CDR3 is CASSPSGLETQYF. The CDR3, as DNA: TGTGCCAGCAGTCCCTCGGGGTTGGAGACCCAGTACTTC. V is TRBV28 and J is TRBJ2-5; TRBD2 is a possible D gene (5 bases). The CDR3 loop spans 13 amino acids. From germline, CDR1 is MDHEN and CDR2 SYDVKM. Trimming pared 5 bases from V and 5 bases from J, leaving 12 bases between.

Sample share makes this clone medium-sized. The chain uses TRBV5-1 and TRBJ2-7, with a possible D match to TRBD1 (6 bases). Germline lookup yields CDR1 SGHRS and CDR2 YFSETQ. The V gene lost 3 bases and the J gene lost 0 bases, with 22 bases spanning the gap. The CDR3 sequence is 18 residues long. In DNA form, the CDR3 reads TGCGCCAGCAGCTCGCTCCGGGACAACTCTTTGAGCTCCTACGAGCAGTACTTC. This encodes CASSSLRDNSLSSYEQYF.

J is TRBJ2-2 and V is TRBV27; D is unclear. V was pared by 3 bases and J by 1 base, with 6 bases between. This CDR3 spans 14 amino acids. Germline loops: CDR1 MNHEY, CDR2 SMNVEV (reference sequence). The chain's CDR3 is CASSFTVNTGELFF. In nucleotides, the CDR3 is TGTGCCAGCAGTTTTACAGTGAACACCGGGGAGCTGTTTTTT.

V and J are TRBV19 and TRBJ2-5; TRBD2 is a possible D gene (6 bases). CDR3 size: 13 residues. The V gene's germline CDR1 is LNHDA and CDR2 SQIVND (reference sequence). V lost 8 bases, J lost 5 bases, and 15 bases lay in between. CDR3 region: CASARRAQETQYF. CDR3 bases: TGTGCCAGTGCAAGGAGGGCCCAGGAGACCCAGTACTTC.

The chain joins TRBV4-1 to TRBJ1-5, with TRBD1 matching 10 bases. Trimming took 0 bases from V and 0 from J; bases not matched to a gene: 2. There are 17 residues in the CDR3. From germline, CDR1 is MGHRA and CDR2 YSYEKL. CDR3 DNA: TGCGCCAGCAGCCAAGAAGACAGGGGGCTTAGCAATCAGCCCCAGCATTTT. It codes for CASSQEDRGLSNQPQHF.

This rearrangement joins TRBV30 to TRBJ1-4; D is unclear. The CDR3 contains 13 residues. V lost 4 bases and J 1 base, leaving 7 bases between the germline ends. Germline CDR1 and CDR2: GTSNPN and SVGIG (reference sequence). CDR3 residues: CAWNRGTNEKLFF. As DNA, the CDR3 is TGTGCCTGGAATCGGGGAACTAATGAAAAACTGTTTTTT.

This clone is a singleton in its sample. The chain employs TRBV4-1 and TRBJ2-1; 8 bases match TRBD2. Germline lookup yields CDR1 MGHRA and CDR2 YSYEKL. The CDR3 runs 17 residues. V was pared by 0 bases and J by 2 bases, with 6 bases of the junction left unmatched. The CDR3 DNA sequence: TGCGCCAGCAGCCAAGAAATCGGGGGGGCGACCTACAATGAGCAGTTCTTC. This gives the protein CASSQEIGGATYNEQFF.